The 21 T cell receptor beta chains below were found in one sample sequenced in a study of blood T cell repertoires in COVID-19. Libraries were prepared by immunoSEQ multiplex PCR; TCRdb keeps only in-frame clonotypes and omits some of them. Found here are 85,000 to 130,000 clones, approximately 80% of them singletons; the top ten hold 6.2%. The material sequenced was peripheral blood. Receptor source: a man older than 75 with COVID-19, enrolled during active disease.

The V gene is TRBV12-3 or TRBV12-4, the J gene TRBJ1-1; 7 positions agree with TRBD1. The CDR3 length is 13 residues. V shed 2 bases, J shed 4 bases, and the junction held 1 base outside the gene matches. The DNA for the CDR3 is TGTGCCAGCAGTTTAAAGGGGGCCACTGAAGCTTTCTTT. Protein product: CASSLKGATEAFF.

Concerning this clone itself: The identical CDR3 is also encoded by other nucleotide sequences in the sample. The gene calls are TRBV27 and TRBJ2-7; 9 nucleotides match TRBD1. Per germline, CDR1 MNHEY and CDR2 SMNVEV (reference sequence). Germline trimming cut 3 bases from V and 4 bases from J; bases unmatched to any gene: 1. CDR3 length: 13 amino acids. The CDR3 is CASSLDRGYEQYF. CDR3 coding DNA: TGTGCCAGCAGTTTGGACAGGGGATACGAGCAGTACTTC.

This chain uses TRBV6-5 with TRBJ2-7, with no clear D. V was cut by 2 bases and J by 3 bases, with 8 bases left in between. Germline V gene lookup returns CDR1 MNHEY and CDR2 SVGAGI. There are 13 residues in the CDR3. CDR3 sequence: CASSYRLGYEQYF. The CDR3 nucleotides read TGTGCCAGCAGTTACCGACTGGGCTACGAGCAGTACTTC.

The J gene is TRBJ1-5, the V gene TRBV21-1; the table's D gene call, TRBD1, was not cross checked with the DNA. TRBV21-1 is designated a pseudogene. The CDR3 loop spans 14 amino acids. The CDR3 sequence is CASSKDRGRQPQHF. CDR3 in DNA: TGTGCCAGCAGCAAGGACAGGGGAAGACAGCCCCAGCATTTT.

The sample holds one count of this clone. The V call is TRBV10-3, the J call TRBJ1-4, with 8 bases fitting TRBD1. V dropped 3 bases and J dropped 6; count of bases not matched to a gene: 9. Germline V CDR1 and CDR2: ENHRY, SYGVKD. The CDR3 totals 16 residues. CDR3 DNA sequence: TGTGCCATCAGTGACTCCCTGACAGGGGTCGATGAAAAACTGTTTTTT. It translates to CAISDSLTGVDEKLFF.

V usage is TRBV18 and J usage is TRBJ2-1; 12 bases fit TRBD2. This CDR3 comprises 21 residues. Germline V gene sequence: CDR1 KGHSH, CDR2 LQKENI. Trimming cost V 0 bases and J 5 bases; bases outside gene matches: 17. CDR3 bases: TGTGCCAGCTCACCACCGTTTGTAAATTTGACTAGCGGGAGTATTAACAATGAGCAGTTCTTC. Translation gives CASSPPFVNLTSGSINNEQFF.

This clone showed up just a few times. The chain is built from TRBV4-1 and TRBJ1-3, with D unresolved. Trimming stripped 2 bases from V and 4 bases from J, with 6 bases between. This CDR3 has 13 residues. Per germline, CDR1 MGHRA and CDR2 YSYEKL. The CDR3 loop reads CASSQNGGNTIYF. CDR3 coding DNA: TGCGCCAGCAGCCAAAACGGGGGAAACACCATATATTTT.

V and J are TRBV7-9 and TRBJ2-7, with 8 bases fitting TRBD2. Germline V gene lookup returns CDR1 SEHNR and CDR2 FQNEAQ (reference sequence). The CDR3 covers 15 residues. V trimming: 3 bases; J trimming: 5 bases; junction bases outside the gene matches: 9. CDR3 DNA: TGTGCCAGCAGCTTCCTGGGCGGGAGGTCCCACGAGCAGTACTTC. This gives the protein CASSFLGGRSHEQYF.

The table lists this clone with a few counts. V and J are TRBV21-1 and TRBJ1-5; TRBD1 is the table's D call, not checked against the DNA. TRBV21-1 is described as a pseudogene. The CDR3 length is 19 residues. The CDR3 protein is CASSKEGQPTSLFNQPQHF. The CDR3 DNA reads TGTGCCAGCAGCAAAGAGGGACAGCCTACCTCCCTCTTCAATCAGCCCCAGCATTTT.

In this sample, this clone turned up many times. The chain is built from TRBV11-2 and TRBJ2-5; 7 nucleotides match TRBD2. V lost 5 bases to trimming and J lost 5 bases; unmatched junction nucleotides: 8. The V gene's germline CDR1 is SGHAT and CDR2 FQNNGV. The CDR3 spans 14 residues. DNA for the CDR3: TGTGCCAGCAGCGGAGGACTAGTCCTGGAGACCCAGTACTTC. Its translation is CASSGGLVLETQYF. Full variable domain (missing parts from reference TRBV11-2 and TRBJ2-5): EAGVAQSPRYKIIEKRQSVAFWCNPISGHATLYWYQQILGQGPKLLIQFQNNGVVDDSQLPKDRFSAERLKGVDSTLKIQPAKLEDSAVYLCASSGGLVLETQYFGPGTRLLVL.

The CDR3 DNA reads as TGCGCCAGCAGCTTGCAACTGAGCTATGGCTACACCTTC. Protein product: CASSLQLSYGYTF. The chain uses TRBV5-1 and TRBJ1-2, with D unclear. The V and J ends lost 1 base and 4 bases respectively, with 8 bases between them. Germline lookup yields CDR1 SGHRS and CDR2 YFSETQ. The CDR3 is made up of 13 amino acids.

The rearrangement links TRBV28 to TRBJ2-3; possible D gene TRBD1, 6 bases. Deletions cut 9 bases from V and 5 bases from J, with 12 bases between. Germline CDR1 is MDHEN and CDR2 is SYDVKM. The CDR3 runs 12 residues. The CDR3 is CASYTGLDTQYF. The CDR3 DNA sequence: TGTGCCAGTTATACAGGGTTAGATACGCAGTATTTT.

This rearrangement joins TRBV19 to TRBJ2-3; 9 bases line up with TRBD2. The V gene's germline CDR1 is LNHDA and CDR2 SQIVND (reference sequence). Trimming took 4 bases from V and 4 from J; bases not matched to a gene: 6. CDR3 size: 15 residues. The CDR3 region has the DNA TGTGCCAGTAGTAAAGGGACTAGCATCTCAGATACGCAGTATTTT. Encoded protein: CASSKGTSISDTQYF.

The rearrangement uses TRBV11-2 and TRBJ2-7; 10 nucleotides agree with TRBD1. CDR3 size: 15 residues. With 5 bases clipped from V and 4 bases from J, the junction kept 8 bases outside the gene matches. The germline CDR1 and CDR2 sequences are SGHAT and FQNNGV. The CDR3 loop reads CASSRVGTGAYEQYF. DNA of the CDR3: TGTGCCAGCAGCCGAGTTGGGACAGGGGCGTACGAGCAGTACTTC. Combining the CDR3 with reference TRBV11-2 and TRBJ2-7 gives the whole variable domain EAGVAQSPRYKIIEKRQSVAFWCNPISGHATLYWYQQILGQGPKLLIQFQNNGVVDDSQLPKDRFSAERLKGVDSTLKIQPAKLEDSAVYLCASSRVGTGAYEQYFGPGTRLTVT.

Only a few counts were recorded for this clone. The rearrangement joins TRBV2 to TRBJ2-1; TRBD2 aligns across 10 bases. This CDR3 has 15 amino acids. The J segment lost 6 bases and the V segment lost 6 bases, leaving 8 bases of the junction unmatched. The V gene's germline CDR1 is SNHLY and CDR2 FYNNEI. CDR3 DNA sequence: TGTGCCAGCAGCCGGCCAGCGGGAGGGCCCAATGAGCAGTTCTTC. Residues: CASSRPAGGPNEQFF.

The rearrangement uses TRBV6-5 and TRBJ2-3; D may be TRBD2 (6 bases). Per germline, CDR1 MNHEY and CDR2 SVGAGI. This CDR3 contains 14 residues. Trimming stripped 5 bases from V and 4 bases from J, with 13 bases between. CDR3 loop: CASSTTSTPDTQYF. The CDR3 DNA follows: TGTGCCAGCAGTACAACTAGCACCCCAGATACGCAGTATTTT.

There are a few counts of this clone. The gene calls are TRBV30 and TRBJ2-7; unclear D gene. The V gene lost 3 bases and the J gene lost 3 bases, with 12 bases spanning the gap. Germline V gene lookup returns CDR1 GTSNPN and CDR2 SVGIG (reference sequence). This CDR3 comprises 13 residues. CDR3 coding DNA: TGTGCCTGGAGCTTGGGCAACGGCTACGAGCAGTACTTC. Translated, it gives CAWSLGNGYEQYF.

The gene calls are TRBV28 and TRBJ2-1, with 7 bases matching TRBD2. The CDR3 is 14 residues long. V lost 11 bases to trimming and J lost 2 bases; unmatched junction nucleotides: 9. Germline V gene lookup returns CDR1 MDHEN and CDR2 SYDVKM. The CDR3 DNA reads TGTGCCGCCGCGGGAGCCCACCCCTACAATGAGCAGTTCTTC. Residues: CAAAGAHPYNEQFF.

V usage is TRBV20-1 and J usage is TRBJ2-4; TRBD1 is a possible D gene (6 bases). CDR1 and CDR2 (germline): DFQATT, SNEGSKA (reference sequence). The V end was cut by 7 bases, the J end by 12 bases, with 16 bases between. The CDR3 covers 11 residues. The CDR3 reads CSVRDEQGQYF. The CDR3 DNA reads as TGCAGTGTTAGGGACGAACAGGGTCAGTACTTC.

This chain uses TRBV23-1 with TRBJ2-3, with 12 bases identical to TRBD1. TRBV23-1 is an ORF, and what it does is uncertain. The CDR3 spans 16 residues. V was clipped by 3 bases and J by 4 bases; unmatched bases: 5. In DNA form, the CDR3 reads TGCGCCAGCAGTCACGACGGGACAGGGGGCGCAGATACGCAGTATTTT. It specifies CASSHDGTGGADTQYF.

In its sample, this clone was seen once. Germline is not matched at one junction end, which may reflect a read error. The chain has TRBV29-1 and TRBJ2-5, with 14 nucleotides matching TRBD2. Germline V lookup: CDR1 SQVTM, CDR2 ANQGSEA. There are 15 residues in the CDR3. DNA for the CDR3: TGCAGCCTTGAGGGTAGCGGACTAGCGGGAGGACGGCAGTACTTC. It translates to CSLEGSGLAGGRQYF.